What follows are 19 T cell receptor beta chains derived from one specimen sequenced in a study of blood T cells in healthy people across ages. The second PCR ran roughly 6 to 12 cycles with a sample-barcoded 5' primer and J-beta primers. TCRdb re-analysed the 5' RACE reads in MiXCR, keeping a single row per CDR3 protein. The data contain roughly 680,000 distinct CDR3 sequences, about 51% of them singletons. The sample comprised blood. All receptors derive from a woman of 80 years or more in good health.

This clonotype was detected many times. In nucleotides, the CDR3 is TGCAGTGCTAGAGATAGGTCCGAGCAGTACTTC. Protein sequence: CSARDRSEQYF. The chain recombines TRBV20-1 with TRBJ2-5; D ambiguous. TRBJ2-7 explains the end of the DNA better; the J call may be wrong. Germline CDR1 and CDR2: DFQATT and SNEGSKA (reference sequence). The CDR3 is made up of 11 amino acids.

J is TRBJ2-1 and V is TRBV25-1; TRBD2 matches 14 bases. This CDR3 spans 16 amino acids. Germline CDR1 reads MGHDK; CDR2 reads SYGVNS. Trimming at V came to 2 bases and at J to 12 bases, leaving 9 bases not matched to a gene. CDR3 nucleotides: TGTGCCAGCAGTGAAGGGACTAGCGGGAGCAGGACACCGCAGTTCTTC. It yields the protein CASSEGTSGSRTPQFF.

The chain recombines TRBV7-2 with TRBJ2-1; D remains unclear. Germline loops: CDR1 SGHTA, CDR2 FQGNSA. The CDR3 runs 12 residues. Trimming removed 6 bases at V and 4 bases at J, with 7 bases between. Here the CDR3 DNA reads TGTGCCAGCAGTGCGCAGTACAATGAGCAGTTCTTC. Protein: CASSAQYNEQFF.

The chain is built from TRBV7-2 and TRBJ1-6, with D possibly matching TRBD1 (5 bases). The germline CDR1 and CDR2 sequences are SGHTA and FQGNSA. The CDR3 extends over 12 amino acids. The V end lost 10 bases, the J end lost 7 bases, and 11 bases lay between the germline ends. The DNA of the CDR3 is TGTGCCATCCGACAGATGAATTCACCCCTCCACTTT. Encoded protein: CAIRQMNSPLHF.

V is TRBV6-2 or TRBV6-3 and J is TRBJ2-7, with TRBD1 identical over 10 bases. V gave up 7 bases and J gave up 4 bases; unmatched junction bases: 10. CDR3 length: 15 amino acids. Germline-derived CDR1 and CDR2 are MNHEY and SVGEGT. CDR3 DNA sequence: TGTGCCAGCACCCACCCTGGACAGGGGGGATACGAGCAGTACTTC. This codes for CASTHPGQGGYEQYF.

Note on this clonotype: A read error may explain this, as a much larger clone is one base away. V and J are TRBV29-1 and TRBJ2-1; TRBD1 matches at 9 bases. The assigned J gene may be wrong: the sequence end matches TRBJ2-7 better. This CDR3 spans 15 amino acids. CDR1 is SQVTM and CDR2 is ANQGSEA in the germline V gene. CDR3 sequence (DNA): TGCAGCGTTGTTCCTGGGACAGGGTGGATCAATGAGCAGTACTTC. It translates to CSVVPGTGWINEQYF.

This clonotype was recorded at least ten times. Given a much more abundant clone one base away, this may be a read error. The chain employs TRBV5-6 and TRBJ2-7, with D unclear. The germline CDR1 and CDR2 sequences are SGHDT and YYEEEE. V was trimmed by 4 bases and J by 7 bases, leaving 9 bases between them. The CDR3 is 11 amino acids. CDR3 in amino acids: CASSRSHEQYF. The CDR3 DNA follows: TGTGCCAGCAGCCGGTCCCATGAGCAGTACTTC.

This clonotype was picked up many times. The chain's CDR3 is CASSSGRTIDEQFF. CDR3 sequence (DNA): TGTGCCAGCAGTAGCGGGAGGACGATAGATGAGCAGTTCTTC. The chain has TRBV12-3 or TRBV12-4 and TRBJ2-1; 9 positions match TRBD2. This CDR3 is built from 14 residues. V trimming: 5 bases; J trimming: 8 bases; junction bases outside the gene matches: 7.

The gene calls are TRBV6-6 and TRBJ2-3, with D unclear. The CDR3 sequence is 15 residues long. CDR1 is MNHNY and CDR2 is SVGAGI in the germline V gene (reference sequence). V lost 2 bases, J lost 2 bases, and 11 bases lay in between. The CDR3 bases are TGTGCCAGCAGTTACAATGTGGGTTACACAGATACGCAGTATTTT. This sequence encodes CASSYNVGYTDTQYF.

This clonotype was counted a few times. This chain uses TRBV5-4 with TRBJ1-4, with 8 nucleotides matching TRBD1. The V gene's germline CDR1 is SGHNT and CDR2 YYREEE (reference sequence). J lost 5 bases, V lost 4 bases, and 7 bases had no gene match. CDR3 size: 15 residues. CDR3 nucleotide sequence: TGTGCCAGCAGCCTTAAACAGGGGGGCAATGAAAAACTGTTTTTT. This codes for CASSLKQGGNEKLFF.

J is TRBJ2-7 and V is TRBV13; 7 positions match TRBD1. Losses at the gene ends were 5 bases for V and 5 bases for J; bases not matched to a gene: 9. The CDR3 has 14 residues. Germline CDR1 and CDR2: PRHDT and FYEKMQ (reference sequence). The CDR3 region is CASSVGQGVNEQYF. The CDR3 bases are TGTGCCAGCAGCGTGGGTCAGGGGGTAAACGAGCAGTACTTC.

The V gene is TRBV18, the J gene TRBJ1-4; D uncertain. This CDR3 comprises 14 residues. Per germline, CDR1 KGHSH and CDR2 LQKENI. Trimming left V 1 base short and J 6 bases short, with 9 bases between. The CDR3 sequence is CASSPLGSDEKLFF. The CDR3 DNA follows: TGTGCCAGCTCACCACTGGGGTCGGATGAAAAACTGTTTTTT.

This chain uses TRBV5-4 with TRBJ1-2, with TRBD1 matching over 8 bases. This CDR3 has 15 residues. Germline CDR1 reads SGHNT; CDR2 reads YYREEE (reference sequence). The J segment lost 8 bases and the V segment lost 4 bases, leaving 13 bases of the junction unmatched. The CDR3 DNA reads TGTGCCAGCAGCCAACGGACAGGGCAATCGCCCGGCTACACCTTC. This gives the protein CASSQRTGQSPGYTF.

As for this clonotype: A read error is possible here, since a much larger clone lies one base away. The chain couples TRBV5-6 to TRBJ2-5; D is ambiguous. V was pared by 3 bases and J by 4 bases, with 13 bases between. Germline V gives CDR1 SGHDT, CDR2 YYEEEE. The CDR3 has 14 residues. The CDR3 DNA sequence: TGTGCCAGCAGCTCGTTTCGCCCCGGAGAGACCCAGTACTTC. This sequence encodes CASSSFRPGETQYF. Full variable domain (rest looked up from reference TRBV5-6 and TRBJ2-5): DAGVTQSPTHLIKTRGQQVTLRCSPKSGHDTVSWYQQALGQGPQFIFQYYEEEERQRGNFPDRFSGHQFPNYSSELNVNALLLGDSALYLCASSSFRPGETQYFGPGTRLLVL.

The J gene is TRBJ2-4, the V gene TRBV2; D possibly corresponds to TRBD1 (6 bases). Germline lookup yields CDR1 SNHLY and CDR2 FYNNEI. The V gene lost 2 bases and the J gene lost 13 bases, with 21 bases spanning the gap. This CDR3 is 15 amino acids long. The CDR3 DNA reads TGTGCCAGCAGTGAATCAGGGGCCTATTATTCAGAGCAGTACTTC. This codes for CASSESGAYYSEQYF.

The V call is TRBV5-1, the J call TRBJ2-3, with 10 bases identical to TRBD2. The CDR3 loop spans 16 amino acids. The V segment lost 0 bases and the J segment 2 bases; nucleotides outside the gene matches: 3. The germline V gene encodes CDR1 SGHRS and CDR2 YFSETQ. The CDR3 DNA reads TGCGCCAGCAGCTTGGCCGGGACTAGCGCCACAGATACGCAGTATTTT. Residues: CASSLAGTSATDTQYF.

CDR3 bases: TGCGCCAGCAGCGGGGGACTAGCGGGAGGCTACGAGCAGTACTTC. It encodes CASSGGLAGGYEQYF. This rearrangement joins TRBV5-1 to TRBJ2-7; 15 bases map to TRBD2. The CDR3 runs 15 residues. V lost 4 bases and J lost 3; bases outside the gene matches: 2. Germline V gene lookup returns CDR1 SGHRS and CDR2 YFSETQ.

This rearrangement joins TRBV12-3 or TRBV12-4 to TRBJ1-5, with D maybe TRBD1 (5 bases). Trimming took off 4 bases at V and 8 bases at J, with 18 bases between the two ends. This CDR3 spans 15 amino acids. The CDR3 spells CASSWGRLGEEPQHF. The DNA of the CDR3 is TGTGCCAGCAGTTGGGGCAGATTGGGCGAGGAGCCCCAGCATTTT.

The V call is TRBV7-3, the J call TRBJ1-1; D is unclear. The V end lost 5 bases, the J end lost 6 bases, and 10 bases lay between the germline ends. Looked up from germline, CDR1 is SGHTA and CDR2 is FQGTGA. The length of the CDR3 is 12 residues. CDR3 nucleotide sequence: TGTGCCAGCAGCGCAGGCGGGCCTGAAGCTTTCTTT. This codes for CASSAGGPEAFF.